One TCR beta chain is described in this entry. This sample is part of a study of control samples from healthy donors and cancer patients. V was shortened by 5 bases and J by 0 bases, with 10 bases between the two germline ends. The CDR3 extends over 13 amino acids. The germline CDR1 and CDR2 sequences are GTSNPN and SVGIG (reference sequence). Libraries were prepared by immunoSEQ multiplex PCR; TCRdb keeps only in-frame clonotypes and omits some of them. The repertoire holds about 89,000 clones, with more than 75% as singletons. The chain recombines TRBV30 with TRBJ1-1; no clear D. The clonotype comes from a woman in her forties in good health. Sequenced: blood. CDR3 DNA: TGTGCCTGGGCCAAGGGATTGAACACTGAAGCTTTCTTT. It translates to CAWAKGLNTEAFF.